Each of the 27 T cell receptor beta chains below was sequenced from the same sample in a study of blood T cell repertoires in COVID-19. The repertoire was sequenced with immunoSEQ multiplex PCR; TCRdb's copy has only in-frame clones and lacks some. Of 55,000 to 90,000 clones detected, approximately 85% appear once; the ten largest clones hold approximately 35%. The sequenced sample was peripheral blood. These receptor sequences come from a woman of 80 years or more with active or convalescent COVID-19.

The V gene is TRBV19, the J gene TRBJ1-3; D uncertain. This CDR3 has 18 amino acids. Between the trimmed V and J ends, which lost 7 bases and 0 bases, there was a span of 22 bases. The V gene's germline CDR1 is LNHDA and CDR2 SQIVND (reference sequence). The CDR3 region is CASTRLYSPGNSGNTIYF. CDR3 nucleotides: TGTGCCAGTACCCGGCTCTATAGCCCCGGGAACTCTGGAAACACCATATATTTT.

The V call is TRBV6-2 or TRBV6-3, the J call TRBJ2-1, with D uncertain. CDR3 size: 15 residues. The V gene's germline CDR1 is MNHEY and CDR2 SVGEGT. V lost 6 bases and J lost 8, with 20 bases in between. CDR3 sequence (DNA): TGTGCCAGCAGCCAGACCGCCCGTGGCCGGGATGAGCAGTTCTTC. This translates into CASSQTARGRDEQFF.

J is TRBJ1-2 and V is TRBV28; TRBD1 is a possible D gene (6 bases). This CDR3 has 15 amino acids. Germline V lookup: CDR1 MDHEN, CDR2 SYDVKM. V was clipped by 10 bases and J by 2 bases, with 20 bases between them. CDR3 loop: CATFQGTPWNYGYTF. The CDR3 coding sequence is TGTGCCACCTTTCAGGGGACACCCTGGAACTATGGCTACACCTTC.

This chain joins TRBV7-8 and TRBJ2-7, with D possibly TRBD1 on 5 matching bases. CDR1 is SGHVS, CDR2 FQNEAQ, per germline. The CDR3 runs to 12 residues. Trimming took 5 bases from V and 6 from J, leaving 11 bases between them. Here the CDR3 DNA reads TGTGCCAGCAGCCCACCAGGGTTCGAGCAGTACTTC. Encoded protein: CASSPPGFEQYF.

The chain joins TRBV6-6 to TRBJ2-7; TRBD1 is a possible D gene (5 bases). The CDR3 is 16 amino acids. Germline-derived CDR1 and CDR2 are MNHNY and SVGAGI (reference sequence). Trimming pared 0 bases from V and 1 base from J, leaving 13 bases between. The CDR3 spells CASSYSQQGQSYEQYF. The CDR3 nucleotides read TGTGCCAGCAGTTACTCTCAGCAGGGTCAATCCTACGAGCAGTACTTC.

The rearrangement links TRBV4-3 to TRBJ1-2; 7 bases match TRBD1. The CDR3 consists of 13 residues. Germline V gene data show CDR1 as LGHNA and CDR2 as YSLEER. V shed 8 bases and J 4 bases; nucleotides not matched to a gene: 7. CDR3 protein: CASAHRGIYGYTF. The CDR3 bases are TGCGCCAGCGCCCACAGGGGTATCTATGGCTACACCTTC.

This clone came up once. J is TRBJ2-7 and V is TRBV7-2, with D possibly TRBD1 on 5 matching bases. The ends were cut back, 4 bases at V and 3 bases at J, with 13 bases in the middle. Germline loops: CDR1 SGHTA, CDR2 FQGNSA. The CDR3 covers 14 residues. The CDR3 loop reads CASSYRSQDYEQYF. DNA of the CDR3: TGTGCCAGCAGCTACAGGAGTCAAGACTACGAGCAGTACTTC.

CDR3 DNA sequence: TGTGCCAGCGGACCAGGGGGCGCCGGAACTGAAGCTTTCTTT. This gives the protein CASGPGGAGTEAFF. This chain joins TRBV27 and TRBJ1-1, with 8 positions matching TRBD1. The CDR3 extends over 14 amino acids. The junction had 10 bases not matched to a gene; V was cut back by 8 bases and J by 5 bases. The germline V gene has CDR1 MNHEY and CDR2 SMNVEV (reference sequence).

The rearrangement links TRBV4-1 to TRBJ1-2, with 8 positions matching TRBD1. The CDR3 runs 16 residues. Germline V gene data show CDR1 as MGHRA and CDR2 as YSYEKL. The V segment lost 3 bases and the J segment 6 bases; nucleotides outside the gene matches: 12. CDR3 in DNA: TGCGCCAGCAGCCAGTGGGCCAGGGGGCAGAGAAATGGCTACACCTTC. This sequence encodes CASSQWARGQRNGYTF.

CDR3 nucleotides: TGCGCCAGCAGCCAAGGGTCGAACAGGAACTACGAGCAGTACTTC. Translation gives CASSQGSNRNYEQYF. The V gene is TRBV4-3, the J gene TRBJ2-7; D is perhaps TRBD1 (5 bases). The CDR3 sequence is 15 residues long. Trimming shortened V by 1 base and J by 3 bases, and 13 bases separated the two germline ends. Germline-derived CDR1 and CDR2 are LGHNA and YSLEER.

The chain couples TRBV27 to TRBJ2-3; 8 nucleotides match TRBD2. This CDR3 is 14 amino acids long. V trimming: 7 bases; J trimming: 3 bases; junction bases outside the gene matches: 6. Germline lookup yields CDR1 MNHEY and CDR2 SMNVEV (reference sequence). DNA of the CDR3: TGTGCCAGCACTAGGACTAGCCGAACAGATACGCAGTATTTT. This sequence encodes CASTRTSRTDTQYF.

The V call is TRBV28, the J call TRBJ1-2; D is possibly TRBD1 (5 bases). Germline CDR1 MDHEN, CDR2 SYDVKM. V lost 3 bases to trimming and J lost 5 bases, with 13 bases between them. The CDR3 extends over 14 amino acids. The CDR3 loop is CASSFFDSFYGYTF. CDR3 nucleotide sequence: TGTGCCAGCAGTTTCTTCGACAGCTTTTATGGCTACACCTTC.

The chain combines TRBV7-2 with TRBJ2-3; D remains unclear. The CDR3 runs to 16 residues. Germline assignment: CDR1 SGHTA and CDR2 FQGNSA. V was clipped by 0 bases and J by 2 bases, with 12 bases between them. CDR3 protein: CASSLAYGGPTDTQYF. The CDR3 DNA reads as TGTGCCAGCAGCTTAGCTTACGGTGGGCCCACAGATACGCAGTATTTT.

The chain employs TRBV7-2 and TRBJ2-7; D perhaps matches TRBD2 (5 bases). CDR1 and CDR2 from the germline V gene are SGHTA and FQGNSA. V was pared by 2 bases and J by 7 bases, with 21 bases between. The CDR3 is made up of 16 amino acids. The CDR3 region has the DNA TGTGCCAGCAGCTTACGCCGTACAGCAGCTCCGGGAGAGCAGTACTTC. It is translated as CASSLRRTAAPGEQYF. Variable domain in full (rest from reference TRBV7-2 and TRBJ2-7): GAGVSQSPSNKVTEKGKDVELRCDPISGHTALYWYRQSLGQGLEFLIYFQGNSAPDKSGLPSDRFSAERTGGSVSTLTIQRTQQEDSAVYLCASSLRRTAAPGEQYFGPGTRLTVT.

CDR3 sequence (DNA): TGCGCCAGCAGCCAGGGGCAGGACTATGGCTACACCTTC. Protein sequence: CASSQGQDYGYTF. This chain links TRBV4-3 with TRBJ1-2; D might be TRBD1 (5 bases). The CDR3 contains 13 residues. The germline V and J ends were trimmed by 3 bases and 3 bases, with 8 bases remaining between them. Germline lookup yields CDR1 LGHNA and CDR2 YSLEER.

The CDR3 region has the DNA TGCGCCAGCAGCTCGGACAGGGCGGCCACCGGGGAGCTGTTTTTT. This encodes CASSSDRAATGELFF. The genes are TRBV5-1 and TRBJ2-2; TRBD1 aligns across 8 bases. The ends lost 3 bases at V and 4 bases at J; junction bases unmatched: 5. The CDR3 consists of 15 residues. From germline, CDR1 is SGHRS and CDR2 YFSETQ. Full variable domain (remainder filled in from reference TRBV5-1 and TRBJ2-2): KAGVTQTPRYLIKTRGQQVTLSCSPISGHRSVSWYQQTPGQGLQFLFEYFSETQRNKGNFPGRFSGRQFSNSRSEMNVSTLELGDSALYLCASSSDRAATGELFFGEGSRLTVL.

The genes are TRBV24-1 and TRBJ2-3; D ambiguous. V was shortened by 3 bases and J by 3 bases, with 15 bases between the two germline ends. The CDR3 runs to 16 residues. Germline V gene lookup returns CDR1 KGHDR and CDR2 SFDVKD. CDR3 coding DNA: TGTGCCACCAGTGATCCGACTCCTACGATTACAGATACGCAGTATTTT. Translating gives CATSDPTPTITDTQYF.

The rearrangement joins TRBV2 to TRBJ2-7, with TRBD1 matching over 7 bases. CDR3 length: 15 residues. Trimming cost V 5 bases and J 2 bases; bases outside gene matches: 9. CDR1 is SNHLY and CDR2 is FYNNEI in the germline V gene. CDR3 DNA sequence: TGTGCCAGCAGTTTCCACTCCGGGACAGCCTACGAGCAGTACTTC. Translated, it gives CASSFHSGTAYEQYF.

The J gene is TRBJ2-3, the V gene TRBV6-2 or TRBV6-3; TRBD2 matches 8 bases. Germline assignment: CDR1 MNHEY and CDR2 SVGEGT. The CDR3 has 17 amino acids. V lost 4 bases to trimming and J lost 5 bases; unmatched junction nucleotides: 14. For the CDR3, the DNA is TGTGCCAGCAGTTCCCTGCCGGGACTAGTGGGGCAAGATACGCAGTATTTT. Residues: CASSSLPGLVGQDTQYF.

This chain uses TRBV19 with TRBJ2-2, with 7 nucleotides matching TRBD2. V shed 6 bases, J shed 5 bases, and the junction held 9 bases outside the gene matches. CDR3 length: 15 amino acids. CDR1 and CDR2 (germline): LNHDA, SQIVND (reference sequence). The CDR3, as DNA: TGTGCCAGTAGGTTGGGAGGGCGGACGACCGGGGAGCTGTTTTTT. Translating gives CASRLGGRTTGELFF.

The gene calls are TRBV28 and TRBJ1-2; D gene ambiguous. From germline, CDR1 is MDHEN and CDR2 SYDVKM. The CDR3 is 13 residues long. Trimming pared 5 bases from V and 7 bases from J, leaving 14 bases between. The DNA of the CDR3 is TGTGCCAGCAGTAATACCCTTCTGCGTGGCTACACCTTC. It is translated as CASSNTLLRGYTF.

This clone was recorded only once. The V and J genes are TRBV9 and TRBJ2-2, with no clear D. Germline V gene data show CDR1 as SGDLS and CDR2 as YYNGEE. The length of the CDR3 is 14 residues. The V gene lost 0 bases and the J gene lost 6 bases, with 9 bases spanning the gap. This chain's CDR3 is CASSVAVSPGELFF. CDR3 coding DNA: TGTGCCAGCAGCGTAGCAGTCTCCCCCGGGGAGCTGTTTTTT.

The V gene is TRBV10-3, the J gene TRBJ2-1; the D gene is possibly TRBD1 (5 bases). Trimming removed 0 bases from V and 8 bases from J, with 11 bases in between. Germline lookup yields CDR1 ENHRY and CDR2 SYGVKD. The CDR3 totals 14 residues. The chain's CDR3 is CAISESNRQDEQFF. The CDR3 nucleotides are TGTGCCATCAGTGAGTCTAACAGGCAGGATGAGCAGTTCTTC.

V gene TRBV5-1 combines with J gene TRBJ1-1, with a possible D match to TRBD1 (6 bases). The CDR3 runs 14 residues. Trimming removed 4 bases from V and 6 bases from J, with 16 bases in between. CDR1 and CDR2 from the germline V gene are SGHRS and YFSETQ. CDR3 sequence reads: CASSPRGAGAEAFF. As DNA, the CDR3 is TGCGCCAGCAGCCCCCGGGGGGCCGGTGCTGAAGCTTTCTTT.

The rearrangement uses TRBV24-1 and TRBJ2-5; 11 nucleotides line up with TRBD2. CDR1 is KGHDR, CDR2 SFDVKD, per germline. With V trimmed by 0 bases and J by 5 bases, 4 bases remained unmatched. The CDR3 runs 16 residues. The CDR3 DNA sequence: TGTGCCACCAGTGATTTGCAACTAGCGGGGGAGGAGACCCAGTACTTC. It is translated as CATSDLQLAGEETQYF.

The chain joins TRBV27 to TRBJ1-5; 10 positions match TRBD1. Germline V CDR1 and CDR2: MNHEY, SMNVEV (reference sequence). The CDR3 extends over 15 amino acids. Trimming took 5 bases from V and 7 from J; bases not matched to a gene: 8. This CDR3 is CASSGDRGSLQPQHF. The CDR3 DNA reads TGTGCCAGCAGTGGGGACAGGGGATCACTGCAGCCCCAGCATTTT.

The chain combines TRBV5-1 with TRBJ1-1, with D tentatively TRBD1 (6 bases). CDR1 and CDR2 (germline): SGHRS, YFSETQ. The CDR3 is 14 amino acids. With 4 bases removed from V and 1 base from J, the gap between germline ends came to 11 bases. The CDR3 coding sequence is TGCGCCAGCAGCCGGGGACAAACGAACACTGAAGCTTTCTTT. Protein sequence: CASSRGQTNTEAFF.